These T cell receptor beta chains were read from a single sample in a study of blood T cell repertoires in COVID-19. Clones were read by immunoSEQ multiplex PCR, and TCRdb kept only the in-frame ones, dropping some. The sample carries 150,000 to 200,000 clones, 70% to 80% recorded once. The sample consisted of PBMCs or T cells enriched from blood (not recorded which). These receptors were taken from a woman between 50 and 59 years old who had recovered from COVID-19. The CDR3 runs from the conserved cysteine through the conserved F or W. A D gene is named only where the DNA matches it firmly. Clone size is stated in some rows and not others, as once, few, many or a class when expanded.

TRBV18,TRBJ1-3,NA,TRBD1,TGTGCCAGCTCAACCGGGACAGGGATCGGAAACACCATATATTTT,CASSTGTGIGNTIYF
TRBV4-2,TRBJ2-1,NA,NA,TGTGCCAGCAGCCCCCGTCGCGGGCCTGGGGTCGTCGAGCAGTTCTTC,CASSPRRGPGVVEQFF
TRBV3-1/TRBV3-2,TRBJ2-1,few,TRBD2,TGTGCCAGCAGCCAACTTGGTAGCGGGAGTAGGAATGAGCAGTTCTTC,CASSQLGSGSRNEQFF
TRBV7-2,TRBJ1-5,NA,TRBD1,TGTGCCAGCAGCGGCCAGGGGGGAAGCAATCAGCCCCAGCATTTT,CASSGQGGSNQPQHF
TRBV21-1,TRBJ2-7,once,NA,TGTGCCAGCACCTCGGGGGGGGGAGAGCAGTACTTC,CASTSGGGEQYF
TRBV10-2,TRBJ2-3,NA,TRBD2,TGCGCCAGCCAAGCACTGCGGGAGGGATATACGCAGTATTTT,CASQALREGYTQYF
TRBV7-9,TRBJ1-2,many,NA,TGTGCCAGCAGCTCCCGCGCCGGGGTTGGTGGCTACACCTTC,CASSSRAGVGGYTF
TRBV29-1,TRBJ2-1,few,NA,TGCAGCGTTGCGCTCACTCGTGAAAGTGAGCAGTTCTTC,CSVALTRESEQFF
TRBV10-3,TRBJ1-1,NA,NA,TGTGCCATCAGTGAACTACAGGGAACCGCTTTCTTT,CAISELQGTAFF
TRBV4-3,TRBJ2-7,NA,TRBD2,TGCGCCAGCAGCCCCCAGCGACTAGCGGGGGAGCAGTACTTC,CASSPQRLAGEQYF
TRBV30,TRBJ1-6,NA,TRBD1,TGTGCCTGGAGTAGGGGAACGACAGGGGCGAATTCACCCCTCCACTTT,CAWSRGTTGANSPLHF
TRBV19,TRBJ2-1,once,NA,TGTGCCAGTAGTATCCCTCCCCTCCGGGGTATGAGCTCCTACAATGAGCAGTTCTTC,CASSIPPLRGMSSYNEQFF
TRBV27,TRBJ1-2,NA,TRBD1,TGTGCCAGCAGTTTCGTTCCGGGACAGGGGATGTATGGCTACACCTTC,CASSFVPGQGMYGYTF
TRBV7-6,TRBJ1-6,NA,TRBD1,TGTGCCAGCAGCTTAATTCAGGGGGCAGGGCGCTCACCCCTCCACTTT,CASSLIQGAGRSPLHF
TRBV4-1,TRBJ1-5,NA,NA,TGCGCCAGCAGCCAGGAAGGACGGGGGGATCAGCCCCAGCATTTT,CASSQEGRGDQPQHF
TRBV7-8,TRBJ2-6,once,TRBD1,TGTGCCAGCAGCCAGGACAGGCCCCTCTCCGGGGCCAACGTCCTGACTTTC,CASSQDRPLSGANVLTF
TRBV25-1,TRBJ2-4,NA,TRBD1,TGTGCCAGCAGTGAACGAACAGGGGTAATAGCCAAAAACATTCAGTACTTC,CASSERTGVIAKNIQYF
TRBV11-3,TRBJ2-1,NA,TRBD2,TGTGCCAGCAGCTTGAGTAGCGGGAGTATCCCCTACAATGAGCAGTTCTTC,CASSLSSGSIPYNEQFF
TRBV18,TRBJ2-7,once,NA,TGTGCCAGCTCACCACCTCTCGCGCCCGAGCAGTACTTC,CASSPPLAPEQYF
TRBV29-1,TRBJ1-1,NA,NA,TGCAGCGGGTGGAGCGGCAGCATGAACACTGAAGCTTTCTTT,CSGWSGSMNTEAFF
TRBV11-2,TRBJ1-1,NA,TRBD1,TGTGCCAGCAGCTTGGTGGACAGGGCTTATGAAGCTTTCTTT,CASSLVDRAYEAFF
TRBV7-2,TRBJ2-7,NA,NA,TGTGCCAGCAGCATACTGCGCGAGCAGTACTTC,CASSILREQYF
TRBV7-9,TRBJ2-3,NA,NA,TGTGCCAGCATCCCTGGCGGGATCACAGATACGCAGTATTTT,CASIPGGITDTQYF
TRBV4-3,TRBJ2-1,NA,TRBD2,TGCGCCAGCAGCCAAGATCGCGGGAGAGAGTTCTTC,CASSQDRGREFF
TRBV28,TRBJ1-3,NA,NA,TGTGCCAGCAGTTTTCGAGGCGGGGCGCCCGGAAACACCATATATTTT,CASSFRGGAPGNTIYF